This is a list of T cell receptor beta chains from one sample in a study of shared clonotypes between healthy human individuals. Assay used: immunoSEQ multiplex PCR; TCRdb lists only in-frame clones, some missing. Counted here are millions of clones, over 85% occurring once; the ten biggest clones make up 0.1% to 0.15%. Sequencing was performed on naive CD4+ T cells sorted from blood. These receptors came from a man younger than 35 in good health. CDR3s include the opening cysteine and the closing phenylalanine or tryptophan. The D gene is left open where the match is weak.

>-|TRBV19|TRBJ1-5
CASSIARTSNQPQHF
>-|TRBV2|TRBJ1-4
CASSDWRGEKLFF
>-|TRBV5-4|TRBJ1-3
CASSPSGTGGSGNTIYF
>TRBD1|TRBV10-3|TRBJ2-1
CAISGSGTGTTYNEQFF
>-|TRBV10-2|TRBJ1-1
CASRIQINTEAFF
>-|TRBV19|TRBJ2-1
CASSIADYYNEQFF
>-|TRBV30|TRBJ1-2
CAWSAGVNYGYTF
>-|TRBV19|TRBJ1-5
CASSTGGPGPPQHF
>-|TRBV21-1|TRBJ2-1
CASSSRLAGESLYNEQFF
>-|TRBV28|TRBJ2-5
CASLVGGDRWGGETQYF
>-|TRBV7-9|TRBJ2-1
CASSLVAPDEQFF
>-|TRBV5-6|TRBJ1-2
CASSSNPPREGTNYGYTF
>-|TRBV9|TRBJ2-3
CASSVVQLPQGTQYF
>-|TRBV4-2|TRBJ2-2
CASSDKPGELFF
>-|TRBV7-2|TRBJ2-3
CASSLGTTLTDTQYF
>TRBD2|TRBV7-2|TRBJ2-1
CASSHRTSDNNEQFF
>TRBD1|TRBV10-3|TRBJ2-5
CAISESRTGWGETQYF
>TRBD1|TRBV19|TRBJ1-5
CASSRDRGSNQPQHF
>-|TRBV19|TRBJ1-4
CASSIQGTRLNEKLFF
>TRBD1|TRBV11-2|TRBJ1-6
CASSRGQGAYSPLHF
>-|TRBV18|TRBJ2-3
CASSPSRASGNTQYF
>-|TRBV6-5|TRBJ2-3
CASSYSGTSTDTQYF
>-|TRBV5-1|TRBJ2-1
CASSFSRTESEQFF
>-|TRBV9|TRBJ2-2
CASSVRPSGELFF
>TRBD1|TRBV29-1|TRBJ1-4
CSVEMDRAEKLFF
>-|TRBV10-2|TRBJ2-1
CASVEAYEQFF
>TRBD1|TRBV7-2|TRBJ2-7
CASSLVGTGSYEQYF